A single sample gave rise to the 8 T cell receptor beta chains below, sequenced in a study of T-cell reconstitution after alpha-beta-depleted transplantation in children. Using unique molecular identifiers, the investigators prepared the TCRbeta library. TCRdb passed the PCR reads through MiXCR, listing each CDR3 protein once. Of fewer than 550,000 distinct CDR3 sequences listed, approximately 10% are singletons. The sample was PBMCs, taken before TCRalphabeta/CD19-depleted stem cell transplant. These receptor sequences come from a child between 2 and 9 years old with inherited bone marrow failure, due to receive a stem cell transplant.

This clonotype appeared many times. The chain links TRBV5-1 to TRBJ2-3; D is possibly TRBD1 (5 bases). Trimming cost V 4 bases and J 0 bases, with 9 bases left between them. Germline V gene data show CDR1 as SGHRS and CDR2 as YFSETQ. This CDR3 has 14 amino acids. The CDR3 bases are TGCGCCAGCAGCGCCGACAGTAGCACAGATACGCAGTATTTT. Translating it yields CASSADSSTDTQYF. Complete variable domain (other parts from reference TRBV5-1 and TRBJ2-3): KAGVTQTPRYLIKTRGQQVTLSCSPISGHRSVSWYQQTPGQGLQFLFEYFSETQRNKGNFPGRFSGRQFSNSRSEMNVSTLELGDSALYLCASSADSSTDTQYFGPGTRLTVL.

This clonotype was seen ten or more times. The V and J genes are TRBV27 and TRBJ1-2; 9 bases line up with TRBD1. Trimming at V came to 6 bases and at J to 5 bases, leaving 4 bases not matched to a gene. Germline-derived CDR1 and CDR2 are MNHEY and SMNVEV (reference sequence). CDR3 size: 13 residues. CDR3 region: CASSLDRGYGYTF. Here the CDR3 DNA reads TGTGCCAGCAGCCTAGACAGGGGGTATGGCTACACCTTC.

Ten or more counts support this clonotype. The chain combines TRBV28 with TRBJ2-3; 8 bases map to TRBD1. CDR1 and CDR2 (germline): MDHEN, SYDVKM. This CDR3 region has 14 residues. Losses at the gene ends were 7 bases for V and 0 bases for J; bases not matched to a gene: 3. The CDR3 loop is CASKQGGSTDTQYF. DNA for the CDR3: TGTGCCAGCAAACAGGGGGGTAGCACAGATACGCAGTATTTT.

This clonotype was detected a few times. The V call is TRBV19, the J call TRBJ2-5; D ambiguous. In germline, CDR1 is LNHDA, CDR2 SQIVND (reference sequence). The CDR3 covers 13 residues. Trimming cost V 1 base and J 1 base, with 4 bases left between them. This CDR3 is CASSIAAQETQYF. The CDR3 DNA sequence: TGTGCCAGTAGTATAGCAGCCCAAGAGACCCAGTACTTC.

A few counts support this clonotype. The rearrangement uses TRBV6-5 and TRBJ1-2; no definite D call. The CDR3 spans 14 residues. V was shortened by 4 bases and J by 5 bases, with 14 bases between the two germline ends. Germline assignment: CDR1 MNHEY and CDR2 SVGAGI. CDR3 in amino acids: CASSSTTFGYGYTF. CDR3 sequence (DNA): TGTGCCAGCAGTTCAACCACATTCGGGTATGGCTACACCTTC.

This clonotype has only a few counts. The chain uses TRBV7-8 and TRBJ1-3; TRBD1 might be the D (5 bases). Trimming removed 6 bases from V and 1 base from J, with 16 bases in between. CDR3 length: 16 residues. The germline gives CDR1 SGHVS, CDR2 FQNEAQ. CDR3 loop: CASSHLGGGSGNTIYF. CDR3 DNA sequence: TGTGCCAGCAGTCACCTTGGCGGGGGTTCTGGAAACACCATATATTTT.

This clonotype was recorded many times. The rearrangement joins TRBV13 to TRBJ2-1; 7 nucleotides align to TRBD1. The germline gives CDR1 PRHDT, CDR2 FYEKMQ (reference sequence). The length of the CDR3 is 15 residues. Trimming took 6 bases from V and 3 from J; bases not matched to a gene: 8. The CDR3 reads CASSFPGQIYNEQFF. The DNA for the CDR3 is TGTGCCAGCAGTTTTCCGGGACAGATCTACAATGAGCAGTTCTTC.

This clonotype was found many times. At one end, the junction sequence differs from germline, possibly due to a read error. The rearrangement links TRBV9 to TRBJ2-5; D is undetermined. Looked up from germline, CDR1 is SGDLS and CDR2 is YYNGEE. The CDR3 spans 16 residues. The CDR3 bases are TGTGCCAGCAGCGTATATGCTCACCCCACCCAAGGGACCCAGTACTTC. Its translation is CASSVYAHPTQGTQYF.